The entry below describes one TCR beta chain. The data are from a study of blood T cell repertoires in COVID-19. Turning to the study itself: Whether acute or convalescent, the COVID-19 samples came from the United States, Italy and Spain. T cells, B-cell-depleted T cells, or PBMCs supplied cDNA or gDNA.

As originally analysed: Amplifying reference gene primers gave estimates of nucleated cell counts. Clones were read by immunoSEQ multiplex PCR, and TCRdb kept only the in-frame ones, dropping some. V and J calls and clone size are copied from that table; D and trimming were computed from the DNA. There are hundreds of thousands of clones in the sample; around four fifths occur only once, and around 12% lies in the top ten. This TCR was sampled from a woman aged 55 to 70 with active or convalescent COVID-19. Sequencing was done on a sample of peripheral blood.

The DNA of the CDR3 is TGTGCCAGCAGCTCTAAACAGGGGGGCAATCAGCCCCAGCATTTT. Residues: CASSSKQGGNQPQHF. The rearrangement joins TRBV5-6 to TRBJ1-5; 8 bases align to TRBD1. The CDR3 extends over 15 amino acids. CDR1 is SGHDT and CDR2 is YYEEEE in the germline V gene. Unmatched junction bases numbered 4, after V lost 3 bases and J lost 2 bases.